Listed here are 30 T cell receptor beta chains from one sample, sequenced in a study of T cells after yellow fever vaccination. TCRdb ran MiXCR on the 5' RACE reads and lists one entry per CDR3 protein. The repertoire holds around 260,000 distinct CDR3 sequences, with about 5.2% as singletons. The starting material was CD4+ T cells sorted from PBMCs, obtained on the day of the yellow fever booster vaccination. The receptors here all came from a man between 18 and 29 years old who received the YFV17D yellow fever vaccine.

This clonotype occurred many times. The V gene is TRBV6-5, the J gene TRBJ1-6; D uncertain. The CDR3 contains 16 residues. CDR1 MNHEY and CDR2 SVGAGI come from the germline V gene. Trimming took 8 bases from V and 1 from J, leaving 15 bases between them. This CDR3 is CASLKGSLSYNSPLHF. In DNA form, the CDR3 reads TGTGCCAGCCTAAAGGGCTCACTATCCTATAATTCACCCCTCCACTTT.

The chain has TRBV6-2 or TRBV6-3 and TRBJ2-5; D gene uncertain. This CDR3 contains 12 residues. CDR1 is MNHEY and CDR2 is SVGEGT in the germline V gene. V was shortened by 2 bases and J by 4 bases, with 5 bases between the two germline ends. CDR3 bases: TGTGCCAGCAGTTACCAAGTAGAGACCCAGTACTTC. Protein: CASSYQVETQYF.

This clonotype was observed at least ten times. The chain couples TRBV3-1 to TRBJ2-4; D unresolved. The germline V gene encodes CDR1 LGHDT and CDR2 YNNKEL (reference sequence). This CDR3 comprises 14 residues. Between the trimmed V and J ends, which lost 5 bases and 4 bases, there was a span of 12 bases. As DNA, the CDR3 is TGTGCCAGCAGCTACAGTGAGGTTAAAAACATTCAGTACTTC. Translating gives CASSYSEVKNIQYF. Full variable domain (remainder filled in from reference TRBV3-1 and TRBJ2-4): DTAVSQTPKYLVTQMGNDKSIKCEQNLGHDTMYWYKQDSKKFLKIMFSYNNKELIINETVPNRFSPKSPDKAHLNLHINSLELGDSAVYFCASSYSEVKNIQYFGAGTRLSVL.

The CDR3: CASSKGGAYGYTF. DNA for the CDR3: TGTGCCAGCAGTAAAGGGGGCGCCTATGGCTACACCTTC. J is TRBJ1-2 and V is TRBV27; 7 positions match TRBD1. The germline gives CDR1 MNHEY, CDR2 SMNVEV (reference sequence). The CDR3 is 13 amino acids. The junction had 4 bases not matched to a gene; V was cut back by 5 bases and J by 4 bases.

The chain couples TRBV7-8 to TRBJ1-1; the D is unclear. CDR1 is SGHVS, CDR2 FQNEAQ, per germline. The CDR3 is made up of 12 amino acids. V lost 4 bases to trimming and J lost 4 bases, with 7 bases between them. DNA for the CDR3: TGTGCCAGCAGCTCCTCCCGCACTGAAGCTTTCTTT. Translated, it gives CASSSSRTEAFF.

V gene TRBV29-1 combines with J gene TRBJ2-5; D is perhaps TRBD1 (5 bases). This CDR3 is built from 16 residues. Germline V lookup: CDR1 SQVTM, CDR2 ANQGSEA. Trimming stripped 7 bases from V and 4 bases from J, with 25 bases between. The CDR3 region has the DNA TGCAGCGGTTCGAAACCTCCAGGGTTCGGGCTAGAGACCCAGTACTTC. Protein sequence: CSGSKPPGFGLETQYF.

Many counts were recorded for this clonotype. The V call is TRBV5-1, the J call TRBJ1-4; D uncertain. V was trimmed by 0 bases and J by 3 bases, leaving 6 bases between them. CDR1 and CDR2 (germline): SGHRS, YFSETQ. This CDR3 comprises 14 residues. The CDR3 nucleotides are TGCGCCAGCAGCTTGGTCCCAGCTAATGAAAAACTGTTTTTT. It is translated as CASSLVPANEKLFF.

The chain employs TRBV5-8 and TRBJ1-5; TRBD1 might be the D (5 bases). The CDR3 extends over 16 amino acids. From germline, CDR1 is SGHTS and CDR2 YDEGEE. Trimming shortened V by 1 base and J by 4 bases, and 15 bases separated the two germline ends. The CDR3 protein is CASSLYAGLQNQPQHF. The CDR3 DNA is TGTGCCAGCAGCTTGTATGCGGGACTACAAAATCAGCCCCAGCATTTT. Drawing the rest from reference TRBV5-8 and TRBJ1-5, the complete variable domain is EAGVTQSPTHLIKTRGQQATLRCSPISGHTSVYWYQQALGLGLQFLLWYDEGEERNRGNFPPRFSGRQFPNYSSELNVNALELEDSALYLCASSLYAGLQNQPQHFGDGTRLSIL.

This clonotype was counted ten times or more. In DNA, the CDR3 is TGCGCCAGCAGCTCGGCCGGGACTAGCGTATCTAGTGAGCAGTTCTTC. It yields the protein CASSSAGTSVSSEQFF. The chain carries TRBV5-1 and TRBJ2-1; TRBD2 aligns across 10 bases. This CDR3 is 16 amino acids long. The trim removed 3 bases at V and 9 bases at J, leaving 12 bases unmatched. Germline values: CDR1 SGHRS, CDR2 YFSETQ.

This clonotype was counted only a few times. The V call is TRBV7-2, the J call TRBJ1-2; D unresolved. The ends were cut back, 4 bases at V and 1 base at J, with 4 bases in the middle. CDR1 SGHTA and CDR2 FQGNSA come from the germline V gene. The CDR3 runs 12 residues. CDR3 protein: CASSSRNYGYTF. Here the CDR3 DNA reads TGTGCCAGCAGCTCCCGTAACTATGGCTACACCTTC.

The CDR3 DNA is TGTGCCACCAGCAGAGTTTTCGACAGGGGGGTTGAGACCCAGTACTTC. It translates to CATSRVFDRGVETQYF. The chain is built from TRBV15 and TRBJ2-5; TRBD1 agrees at 9 bases. V shed 1 base, J shed 5 bases, and the junction held 8 bases outside the gene matches. This CDR3 has 16 residues. Germline-derived CDR1 and CDR2 are LNHNV and YYDKDF (reference sequence).

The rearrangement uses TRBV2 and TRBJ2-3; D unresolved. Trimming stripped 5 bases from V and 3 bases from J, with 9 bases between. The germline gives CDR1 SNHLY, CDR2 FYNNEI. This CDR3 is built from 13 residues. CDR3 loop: CASSPIVTDTQYF. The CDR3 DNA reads TGTGCCAGCAGTCCTATAGTAACAGATACGCAGTATTTT.

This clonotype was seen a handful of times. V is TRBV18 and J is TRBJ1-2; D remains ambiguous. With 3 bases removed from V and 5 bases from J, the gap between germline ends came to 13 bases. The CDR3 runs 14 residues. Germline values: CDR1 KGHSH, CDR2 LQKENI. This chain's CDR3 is CASSPDTLGYGYTF. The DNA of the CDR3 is TGTGCCAGCTCACCCGACACCCTCGGTTATGGCTACACCTTC. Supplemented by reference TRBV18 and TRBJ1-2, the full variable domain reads NAGVMQNPRHLVRRRGQEARLRCSPMKGHSHVYWYRQLPEEGLKFMVYLQKENIIDESGMPKERFSAEFPKEGPSILRIQQVVRGDSAAYFCASSPDTLGYGYTFGSGTRLTVV.

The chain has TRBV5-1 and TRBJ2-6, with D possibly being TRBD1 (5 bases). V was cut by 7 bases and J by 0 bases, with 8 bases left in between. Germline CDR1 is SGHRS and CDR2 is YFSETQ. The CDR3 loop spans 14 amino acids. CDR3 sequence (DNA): TGCGCCAGCGACAGCGACTCTGGGGCCAACGTCCTGACTTTC. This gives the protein CASDSDSGANVLTF.

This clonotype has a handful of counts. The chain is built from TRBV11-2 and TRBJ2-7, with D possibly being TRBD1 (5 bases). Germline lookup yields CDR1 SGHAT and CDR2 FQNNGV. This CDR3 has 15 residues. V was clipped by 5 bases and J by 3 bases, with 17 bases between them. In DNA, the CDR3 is TGTGCCAGCAGCCAAGCCCAGGGTGCGGTCTACGAGCAGTACTTC. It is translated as CASSQAQGAVYEQYF. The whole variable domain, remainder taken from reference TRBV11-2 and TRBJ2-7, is EAGVAQSPRYKIIEKRQSVAFWCNPISGHATLYWYQQILGQGPKLLIQFQNNGVVDDSQLPKDRFSAERLKGVDSTLKIQPAKLEDSAVYLCASSQAQGAVYEQYFGPGTRLTVT.

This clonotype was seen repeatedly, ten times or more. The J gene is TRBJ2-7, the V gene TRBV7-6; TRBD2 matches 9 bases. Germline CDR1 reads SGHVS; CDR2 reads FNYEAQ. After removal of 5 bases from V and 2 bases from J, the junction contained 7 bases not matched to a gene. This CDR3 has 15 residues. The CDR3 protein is CASSHELAGTYEQYF. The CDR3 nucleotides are TGTGCCAGCAGCCACGAGCTAGCGGGGACCTACGAGCAGTACTTC.

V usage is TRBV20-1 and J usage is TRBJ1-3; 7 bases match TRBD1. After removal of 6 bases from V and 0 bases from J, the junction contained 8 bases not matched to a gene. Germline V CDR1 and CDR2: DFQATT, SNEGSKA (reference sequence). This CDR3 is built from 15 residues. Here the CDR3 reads CSATNRGDSGNTIYF. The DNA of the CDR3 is TGCAGTGCAACTAACAGGGGAGACTCTGGAAACACCATATATTTT.

The CDR3 region is CASSQVGVHEQYF. CDR3 nucleotides: TGTGCCAGCAGCCAAGTGGGAGTCCACGAGCAGTACTTC. The rearrangement links TRBV14 to TRBJ2-7; D may be TRBD2 (5 bases). The CDR3 runs to 13 residues. Trimming took 1 base from V and 5 from J, leaving 9 bases between them. Germline CDR1 is SGHDN and CDR2 is FVKESK. The whole variable domain, filled in from reference TRBV14 and TRBJ2-7, reads EAGVTQFPSHSVIEKGQTVTLRCDPISGHDNLYWYRRVMGKEIKFLLHFVKESKQDESGMPNNRFLAERTGGTYSTLKVQPAELEDSGVYFCASSQVGVHEQYFGPGTRLTVT.

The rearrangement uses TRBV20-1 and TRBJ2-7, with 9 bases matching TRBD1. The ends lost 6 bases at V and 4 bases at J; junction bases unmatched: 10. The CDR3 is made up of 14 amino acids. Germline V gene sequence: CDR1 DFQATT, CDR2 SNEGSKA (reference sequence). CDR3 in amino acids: CSAKLQGARYEQYF. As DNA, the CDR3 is TGCAGTGCAAAGCTACAGGGGGCTAGGTACGAGCAGTACTTC.

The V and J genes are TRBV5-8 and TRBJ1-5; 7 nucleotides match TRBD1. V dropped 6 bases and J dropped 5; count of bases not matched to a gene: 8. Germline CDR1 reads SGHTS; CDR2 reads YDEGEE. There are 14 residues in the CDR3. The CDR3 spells CASTRPGGDQPQHF. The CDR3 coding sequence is TGTGCCAGCACCCGGCCAGGGGGGGATCAGCCCCAGCATTTT.

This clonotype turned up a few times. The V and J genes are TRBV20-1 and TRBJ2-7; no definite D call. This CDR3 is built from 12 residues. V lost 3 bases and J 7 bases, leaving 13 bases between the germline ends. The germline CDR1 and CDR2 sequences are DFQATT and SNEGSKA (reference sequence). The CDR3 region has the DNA TGCAGTGCTAGTCTCCCTGCGGAGGAGCAGTACTTC. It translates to CSASLPAEEQYF.

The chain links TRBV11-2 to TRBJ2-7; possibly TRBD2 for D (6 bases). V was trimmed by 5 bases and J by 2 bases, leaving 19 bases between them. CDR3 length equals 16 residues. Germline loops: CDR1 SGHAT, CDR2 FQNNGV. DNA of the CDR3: TGTGCCAGCAGCCCGCTTCGGGGGAAGGACGCCTACGAGCAGTACTTC. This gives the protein CASSPLRGKDAYEQYF.

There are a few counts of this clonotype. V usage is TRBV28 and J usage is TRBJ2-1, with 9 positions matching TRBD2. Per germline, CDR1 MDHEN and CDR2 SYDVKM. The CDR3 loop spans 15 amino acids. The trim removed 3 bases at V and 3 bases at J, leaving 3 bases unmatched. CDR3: CASSFGGGGYNEQFF. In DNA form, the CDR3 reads TGTGCCAGCAGTTTCGGCGGGGGGGGCTACAATGAGCAGTTCTTC.

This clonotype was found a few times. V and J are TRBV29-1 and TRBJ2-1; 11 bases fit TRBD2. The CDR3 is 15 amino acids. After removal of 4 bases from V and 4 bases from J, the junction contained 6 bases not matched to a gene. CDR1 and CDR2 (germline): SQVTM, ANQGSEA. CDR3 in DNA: TGCAGCGTTGCCTTAGCGGGGGGGTATTACAATGAGCAGTTCTTC. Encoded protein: CSVALAGGYYNEQFF.

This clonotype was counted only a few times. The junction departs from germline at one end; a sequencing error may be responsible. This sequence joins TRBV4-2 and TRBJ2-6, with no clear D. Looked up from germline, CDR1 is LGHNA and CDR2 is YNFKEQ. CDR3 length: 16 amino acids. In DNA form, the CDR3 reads TGTGCCAGCAGTCAAGATGCGTTGCCTGTGGCCAACGTCCTGACTTTC. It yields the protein CASSQDALPVANVLTF.

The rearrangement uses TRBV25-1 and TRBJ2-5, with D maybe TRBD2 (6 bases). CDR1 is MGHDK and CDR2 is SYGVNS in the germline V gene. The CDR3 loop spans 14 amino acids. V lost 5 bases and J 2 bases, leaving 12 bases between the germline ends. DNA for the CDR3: TGTGCCAGCAGTTGGATCGCGGGACAAGAGACCCAGTACTTC. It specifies CASSWIAGQETQYF.

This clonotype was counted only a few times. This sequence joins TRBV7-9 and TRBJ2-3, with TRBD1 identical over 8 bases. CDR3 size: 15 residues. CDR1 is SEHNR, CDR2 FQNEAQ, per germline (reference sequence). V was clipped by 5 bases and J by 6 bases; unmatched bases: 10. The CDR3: CASSARQGLGDTQYF. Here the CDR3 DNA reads TGTGCCAGCAGCGCCCGACAGGGGTTGGGTGATACGCAGTATTTT.

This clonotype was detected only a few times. The CDR3 loop reads CASSLGSANYGYTF. In DNA, the CDR3 is TGTGCCAGCAGCTTGGGCAGTGCTAACTATGGCTACACCTTC. The V and J genes are TRBV5-4 and TRBJ1-2; no firm D call. The V end was cut by 0 bases, the J end by 0 bases, with 6 bases between. This CDR3 has 14 amino acids. Germline V gene data show CDR1 as SGHNT and CDR2 as YYREEE (reference sequence).

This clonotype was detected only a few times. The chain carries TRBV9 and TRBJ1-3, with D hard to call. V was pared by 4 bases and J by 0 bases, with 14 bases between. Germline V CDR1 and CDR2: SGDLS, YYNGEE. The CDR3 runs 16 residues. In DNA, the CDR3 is TGTGCCAGCAGCATCTCAACAGCGGTCTCTGGAAACACCATATATTTT. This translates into CASSISTAVSGNTIYF.

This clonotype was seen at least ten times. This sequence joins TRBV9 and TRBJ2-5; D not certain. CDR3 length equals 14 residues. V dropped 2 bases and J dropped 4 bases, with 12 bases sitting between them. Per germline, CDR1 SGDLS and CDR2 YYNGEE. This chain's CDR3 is CASSVAGHGETQYF. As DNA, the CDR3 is TGTGCCAGCAGCGTGGCCGGGCATGGAGAGACCCAGTACTTC.